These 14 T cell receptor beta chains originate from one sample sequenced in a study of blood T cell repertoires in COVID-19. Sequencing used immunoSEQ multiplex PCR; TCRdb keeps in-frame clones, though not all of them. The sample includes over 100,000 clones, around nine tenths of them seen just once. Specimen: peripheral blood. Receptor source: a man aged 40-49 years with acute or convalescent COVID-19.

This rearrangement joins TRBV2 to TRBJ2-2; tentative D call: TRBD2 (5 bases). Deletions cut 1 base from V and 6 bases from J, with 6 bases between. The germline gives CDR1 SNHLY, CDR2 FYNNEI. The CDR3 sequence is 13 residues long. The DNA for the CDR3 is TGTGCCAGCAGTGAAGTGAGGGCCGGGGAGCTGTTTTTT. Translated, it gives CASSEVRAGELFF. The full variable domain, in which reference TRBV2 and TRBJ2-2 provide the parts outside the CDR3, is EPEVTQTPSHQVTQMGQEVILRCVPISNHLYFYWYRQILGQKVEFLVSFYNNEISEKSEIFDDQFSVERPDGSNFTLKIRSTKLEDSAMYFCASSEVRAGELFFGEGSRLTVL.

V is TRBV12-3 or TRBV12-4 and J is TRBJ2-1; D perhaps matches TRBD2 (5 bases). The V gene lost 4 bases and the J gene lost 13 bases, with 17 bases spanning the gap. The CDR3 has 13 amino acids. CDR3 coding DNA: TGTGCCAGCAGTTCAATGAGCGGCGCCCTTCAGTTCTTC. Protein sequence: CASSSMSGALQFF.

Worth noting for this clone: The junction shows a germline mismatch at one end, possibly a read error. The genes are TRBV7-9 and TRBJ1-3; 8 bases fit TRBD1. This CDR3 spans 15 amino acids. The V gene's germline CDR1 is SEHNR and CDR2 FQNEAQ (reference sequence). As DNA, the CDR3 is TGTGCCAGCAGCTTCGGACAGGGCAGTGGAGACACCATATATTTT. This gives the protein CASSFGQGSGDTIYF.

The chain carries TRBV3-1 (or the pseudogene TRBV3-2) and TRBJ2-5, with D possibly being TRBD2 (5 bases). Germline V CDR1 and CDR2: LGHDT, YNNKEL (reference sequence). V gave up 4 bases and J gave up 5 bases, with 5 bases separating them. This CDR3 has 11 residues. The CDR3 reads CASSPGETQYF. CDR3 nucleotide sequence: TGTGCCAGCAGCCCGGGGGAGACCCAGTACTTC.

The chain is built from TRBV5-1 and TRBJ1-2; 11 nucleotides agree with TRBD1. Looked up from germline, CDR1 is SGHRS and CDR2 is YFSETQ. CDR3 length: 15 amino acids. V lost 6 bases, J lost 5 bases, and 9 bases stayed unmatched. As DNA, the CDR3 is TGCGCCAGCACATCCAGGACAGGGGGCGCTTATGGCTACACCTTC. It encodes CASTSRTGGAYGYTF.

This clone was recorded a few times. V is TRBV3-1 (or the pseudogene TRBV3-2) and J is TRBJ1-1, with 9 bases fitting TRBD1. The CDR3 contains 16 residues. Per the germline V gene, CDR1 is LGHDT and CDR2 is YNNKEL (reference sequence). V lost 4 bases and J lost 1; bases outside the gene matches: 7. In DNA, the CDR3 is TGTGCCAGCAGCCGATTTGGGGGACAGGGGAACACTGAAGCTTTCTTT. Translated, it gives CASSRFGGQGNTEAFF.

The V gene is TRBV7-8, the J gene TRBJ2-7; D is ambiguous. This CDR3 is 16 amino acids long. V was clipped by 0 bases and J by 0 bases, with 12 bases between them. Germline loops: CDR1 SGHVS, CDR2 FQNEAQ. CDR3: CASSLAVSGSSYEQYF. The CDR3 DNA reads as TGTGCCAGCAGCTTAGCTGTGTCAGGAAGCTCCTACGAGCAGTACTTC.

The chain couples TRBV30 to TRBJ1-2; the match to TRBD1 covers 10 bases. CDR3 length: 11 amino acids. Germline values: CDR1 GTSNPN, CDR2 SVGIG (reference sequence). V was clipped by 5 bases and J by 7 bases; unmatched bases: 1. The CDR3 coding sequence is TGTGCCTGGGGGACAGGGGCTGGCTACACCTTC. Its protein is CAWGTGAGYTF.

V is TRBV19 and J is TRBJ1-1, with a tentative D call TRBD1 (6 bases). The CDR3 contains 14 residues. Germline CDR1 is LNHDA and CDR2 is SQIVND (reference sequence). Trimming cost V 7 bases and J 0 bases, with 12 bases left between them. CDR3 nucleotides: TGTGCCAGTACCAAGACAGGCGTGAACACTGAAGCTTTCTTT. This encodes CASTKTGVNTEAFF.

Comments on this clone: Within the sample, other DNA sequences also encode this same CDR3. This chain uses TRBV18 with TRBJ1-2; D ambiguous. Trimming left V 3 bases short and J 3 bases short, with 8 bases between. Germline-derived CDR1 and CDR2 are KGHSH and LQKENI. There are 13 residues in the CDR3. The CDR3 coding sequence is TGTGCCAGCTCACCCGAGCCCTACTATGGCTACACCTTC. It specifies CASSPEPYYGYTF.

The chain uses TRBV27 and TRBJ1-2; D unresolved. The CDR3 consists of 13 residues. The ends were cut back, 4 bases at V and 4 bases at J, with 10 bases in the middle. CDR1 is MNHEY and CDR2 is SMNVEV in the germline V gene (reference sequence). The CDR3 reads CASSSPPFYGYTF. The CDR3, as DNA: TGTGCCAGCAGTTCCCCCCCCTTCTATGGCTACACCTTC.

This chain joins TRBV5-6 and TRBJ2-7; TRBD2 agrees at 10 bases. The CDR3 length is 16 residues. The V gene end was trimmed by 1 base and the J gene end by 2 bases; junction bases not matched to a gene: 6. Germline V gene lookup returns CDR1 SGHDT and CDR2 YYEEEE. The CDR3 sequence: CASSLYFTSGTYEQYF. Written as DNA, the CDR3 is TGTGCCAGCAGCTTGTACTTTACTAGCGGGACCTACGAGCAGTACTTC.

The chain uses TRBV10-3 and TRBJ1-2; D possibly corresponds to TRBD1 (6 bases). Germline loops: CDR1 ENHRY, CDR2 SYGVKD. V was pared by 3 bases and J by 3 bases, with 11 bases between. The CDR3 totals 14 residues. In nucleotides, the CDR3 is TGTGCCATCAGTGAAAGGACAGACGACTATGGCTACACCTTC. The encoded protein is CAISERTDDYGYTF.

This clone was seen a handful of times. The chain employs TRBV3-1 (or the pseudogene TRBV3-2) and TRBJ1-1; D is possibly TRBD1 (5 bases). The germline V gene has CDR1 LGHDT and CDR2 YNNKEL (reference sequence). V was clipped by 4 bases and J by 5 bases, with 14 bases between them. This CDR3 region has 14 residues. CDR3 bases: TGTGCCAGCAGCCGCAGCCCAGGGAAAACTGAAGCTTTCTTT. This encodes CASSRSPGKTEAFF.